The present T cell receptor beta chain was sequenced within a study of shared clonotypes between healthy human individuals (dated by TCRdb to 2018 to 2021). Notes on the research overall: The cohort comprised two women and a few men aged 18 to 49 years. For each donor, CD4 naive and CD4 memory were each run on three plates, CD8 naive on two plates, and CD8 memory on one plate. Per donor, leukapheresis produced somewhere between about 0.9 and 10 billion PBMCs. To estimate repertoire size and how much clonotype sharing occurs between individuals, the study deeply sequenced the blood TCR repertoires of about five healthy adults. Different laboratories and diverse techniques were used to prepare libraries and sequence TCR repertoires, to increase sequencing depth and limit assay-specific biases.

Donors were healthy HIV-negative adults with no recently reported acute infections or vaccinations. Every donor was a Caucasian adult residing in Nashville, Tennessee, USA. CD4+ T cells were enriched by magnetic negative selection, after which naive cells were positively selected on CD45RA and the negative fraction was taken as the memory subset. Blood was collected by leukapheresis, and PBMCs were isolated by Ficoll-Histopaque density gradient centrifugation and then cryopreserved in liquid nitrogen vapor phase. Analytical flow cytometry was used to check the purity and quantity of every magnetically sorted T cell population. Genomic DNA was isolated from every sorted fraction and measured by UV absorbance on a Nanodrop 2000c. For CDR1 and CDR2, the germline V gene lists SGHNT and YENEEA. V loses 0 bases, J loses 5 bases, and the germline ends lie 7 bases apart. The CDR3, cysteine through phenylalanine, is 13 amino acids long. Here the CDR3 DNA is all that survives: 39 bases in frame from base 1.

Using the deep immunoSEQ assay, TCR CDR3 regions were amplified from genomic DNA by multiplex PCR. Extracted genomic DNA from each cell subset was distributed evenly across all wells of several immunoSEQ 96-well plates, and each plate was treated as a replicate. For sorted subsets, about 200 ng genomic DNA, equal to 30,000 or so T cell genomes, was loaded into each replicate PCR. Purified libraries were measured with a Qubit 3.0 fluorometer, size-checked on a Bioanalyzer 2100, and measured again with the KAPA Library Quantification kit. Every immunoSEQ 96-well plate was sequenced on a separate single-read 150-cycle Illumina NextSeq 550 flow cell. The published analysis was carried out like this. Because only junctional sequences without quality scores were contained in the immunoSEQ output, filtering matching that applied to full-length reads could not be performed. To assign V/J genes and CDR3, sequences were annotated against IMGT germline references using PyIR, a Python wrapper for IgBLAST v1.9. Reads were filtered out if the reads had weak V/J assignments (E-value above 1e-6), no CDR3, stop codons, out-of-frame junctions, or ambiguous translated residues. A V3J clonotype was defined by an identical inferred V gene, J gene, and CDR3 amino acid sequence. Percentage overlap between repertoires was computed as shared unique clonotypes divided by the size of the smaller repertoire. Repertoire richness was assessed with RTK rarefaction, the Chao1 estimator, and Recon v2.1 estimates of unobserved clonotypes. OLGA was used to compute generation probabilities for all TCRbeta clonotypes that the gDNA method yielded from a few donors. As stored in TCRdb, this immuneACCESS dataset retains in-frame rearrangements with V and J assigned. A fraction of the clones does not appear; measured against another copy, unresolved V genes explain less than half of the discrepancy, and the remainder lacks a known reason. Clone size and V and J calls were adopted from that table, with D and trimming inferred from the DNA. Within this sample are more than 2,000,000 clones, with 80% to 95% of them counted one time only. The ten biggest clones cover 0.3% to 0.4% of the sample.

Turning to this clone: The antigen it binds to is not known. There are no base qualities to consult, and no much larger clone falls within one base.

Here is what the overall study found, with its caveats: Sampling was restricted to blood, and TCR repertoires in tissues likely differ from the TCR repertoires found in blood. Pairwise subsampling indicated that sequencing depth was expected to affect the degree of clonotype sharing among donors. Incomplete sequencing was indicated by rarefaction of sorted-subset datasets, despite the large sequencing depth. Larger estimated clonotype richness was generally found for naive subsets than for memory subsets. Approximately 5% of naive CD4, 3% to 3.5% of naive CD8, 2.3% of memory CD4, and 0.4% of memory CD8 clonotypes were shared across a few donors. The genetic and exposure-history diversity represented was limited by the small number of donors. Clonotypes shared by all four sorted-subset donors showed higher generation probabilities than non-shared clonotypes.

The chain joins TRBV11-3 to TRBJ1-1, with the D gene call left open. Sequenced input: naive CD4+ T cells from PBMCs. The cell subset or site tag for this specimen amounts to: CD45RA+ positively selected. The receptor's source is a man younger than 35 in good health. Some clones in this sample may be carry-over from other donors' samples. CDR3 loop: CASSLERYTEAFF. The bases are TGTGCCAGCAGCTTAGAACGTTATACTGAAGCTTTCTTT.